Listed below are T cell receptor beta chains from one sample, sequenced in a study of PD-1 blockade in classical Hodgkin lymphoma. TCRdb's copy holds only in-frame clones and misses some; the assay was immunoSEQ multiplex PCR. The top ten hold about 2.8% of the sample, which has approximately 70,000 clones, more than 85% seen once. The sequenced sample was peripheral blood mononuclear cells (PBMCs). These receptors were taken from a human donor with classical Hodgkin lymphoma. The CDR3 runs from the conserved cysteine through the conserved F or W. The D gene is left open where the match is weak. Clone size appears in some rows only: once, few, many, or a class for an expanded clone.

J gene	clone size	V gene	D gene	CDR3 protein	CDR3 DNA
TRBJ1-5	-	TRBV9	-	CASSVGDSNQPQHF	TGTGCCAGCAGCGTAGGGGATAGCAATCAGCCCCAGCATTTT
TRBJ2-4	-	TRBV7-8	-	CASSLGSGSGSIQYF	TGTGCCAGCAGCTTAGGGTCGGGGTCCGGGAGCATTCAGTACTTC
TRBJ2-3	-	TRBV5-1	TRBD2	CASTSSGEGTQYF	TGCGCCAGCACCTCTAGCGGGGAGGGAACGCAGTATTTT
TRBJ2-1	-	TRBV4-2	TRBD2	CASSQRLAGGYNEQFF	TGTGCCAGCAGCCAAAGGCTAGCGGGGGGTTACAATGAGCAGTTCTTC
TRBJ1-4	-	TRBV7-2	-	CASSSSRRGNEKLFF	TGTGCCAGCAGCTCTTCCCGGAGAGGGAATGAAAAACTGTTTTTT
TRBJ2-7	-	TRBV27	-	CASTNRGEQYF	TGTGCCAGCACCAACCGTGGCGAGCAGTACTTC
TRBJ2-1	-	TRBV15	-	CATSLLYNEQFF	TGTGCCACCTCTCTACTATACAATGAGCAGTTCTTC
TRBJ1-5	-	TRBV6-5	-	CASSWGEHQPQHF	TGTGCCAGCAGTTGGGGGGAACATCAGCCCCAGCATTTT
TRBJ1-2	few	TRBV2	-	CASNGGAGDYGYTF	TGTGCCAGCAATGGGGGGGCAGGGGACTATGGCTACACCTTC
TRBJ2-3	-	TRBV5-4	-	CASSPGLIRRTDTQYF	TGTGCCAGCAGCCCTGGACTAATTCGCCGCACAGATACGCAGTATTTT
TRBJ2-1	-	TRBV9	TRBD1	CASSVEGQGLHEQFF	TGTGCCAGCAGCGTGGAGGGACAGGGGTTACATGAGCAGTTCTTC
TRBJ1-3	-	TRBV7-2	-	CASSLRADSGNTIYF	TGTGCCAGCAGCTTACGGGCGGACTCTGGAAACACCATATATTTT
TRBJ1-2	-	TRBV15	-	CATSRGRRDYTF	TGTGCCACCAGCAGGGGCAGGAGGGACTACACCTTC
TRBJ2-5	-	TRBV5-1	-	CASSQAEETQYF	TGCGCCAGCAGTCAGGCGGAAGAGACCCAGTACTTC
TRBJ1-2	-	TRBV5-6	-	CASSLVSSNYGYTF	TGTGCCAGCAGCTTGGTGAGCTCTAACTATGGCTACACCTTC
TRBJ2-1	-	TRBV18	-	CASSQRLEGEQFF	TGTGCCAGCTCCCAACGGTTAGAAGGGGAGCAGTTCTTC
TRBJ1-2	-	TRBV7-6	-	CASSTEANYGYTF	TGTGCCAGCAGCACAGAGGCGAACTATGGCTACACCTTC
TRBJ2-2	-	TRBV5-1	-	CASSLTQTTGELFF	TGCGCCAGCAGCTTGACACAGACTACCGGGGAGCTGTTTTTT
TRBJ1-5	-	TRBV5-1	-	CASSLNSNQPQHF	TGCGCCAGCAGCTTGAATAGCAATCAGCCCCAGCATTTT
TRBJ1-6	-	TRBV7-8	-	CASSRTRGFRKNNSPLHF	TGTGCCAGCAGTCGAACCCGTGGGTTCCGAAAAAATAATTCACCCCTCCACTTT
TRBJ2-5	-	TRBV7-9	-	CASSFSLGETQYF	TGTGCCAGCAGCTTCTCCCTTGGGGAGACCCAGTACTTC
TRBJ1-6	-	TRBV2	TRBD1	CASSAGQNSPLHF	TGTGCCAGCAGTGCGGGACAGAATTCACCCCTCCACTTT
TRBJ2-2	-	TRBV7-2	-	CASSRTDGLGELFF	TGTGCCAGCAGCCGGACAGACGGGCTAGGGGAGCTGTTTTTT
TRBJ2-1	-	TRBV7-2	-	CASSLVLLAGEQFF	TGTGCCAGCAGCTTAGTCCTCCTAGCCGGTGAGCAGTTCTTC
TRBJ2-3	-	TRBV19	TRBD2	CASRIAGGRDTQYF	TGTGCCAGTCGGATAGCGGGGGGTCGGGATACGCAGTATTTT
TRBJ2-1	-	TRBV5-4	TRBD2	CASSPVGLAGRGYNEQFF	TGTGCCAGCAGCCCCGTAGGACTAGCGGGACGCGGCTACAATGAGCAGTTCTTC
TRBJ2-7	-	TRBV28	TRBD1	CASQTLGQGSYEQYF	TGTGCCAGCCAAACACTCGGACAGGGATCCTACGAGCAGTACTTC
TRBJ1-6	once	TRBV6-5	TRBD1	CASSSQGDSPLHF	TGTGCCAGCAGTTCACAGGGGGATTCACCCCTCCACTTT
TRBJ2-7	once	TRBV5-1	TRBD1	CASSWTGTHEQYF	TGCGCCAGCAGTTGGACAGGGACCCACGAGCAGTACTTC
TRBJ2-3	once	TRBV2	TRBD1	CASRRARDRGPDTQYF	TGTGCCAGCAGACGAGCTCGGGACAGGGGTCCAGATACGCAGTATTTT
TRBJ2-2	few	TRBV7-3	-	CASSLSEDFNTGELFF	TGTGCCAGCAGCTTAAGTGAGGACTTTAACACCGGGGAGCTGTTTTTT
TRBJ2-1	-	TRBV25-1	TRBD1	CASSGSGGVNEQFF	TGTGCCAGCAGTGGGTCAGGGGGTGTAAATGAGCAGTTCTTC
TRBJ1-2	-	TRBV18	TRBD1	CASSPVTGEYVYTF	TGTGCCAGCTCACCAGTGACAGGGGAGTATGTCTACACCTTC
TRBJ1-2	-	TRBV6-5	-	CASRDLGSGYTF	TGTGCCAGCAGGGACTTAGGGAGTGGCTACACCTTC
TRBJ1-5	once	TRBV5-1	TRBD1	CASSLTGDQPQHF	TGCGCCAGCAGCTTGACAGGGGATCAGCCCCAGCATTTT
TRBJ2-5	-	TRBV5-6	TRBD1	CASSLGTGAGTQYF	TGTGCCAGCAGCTTGGGGACAGGGGCTGGGACCCAGTACTTC
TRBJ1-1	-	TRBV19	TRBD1	CASSPGQVKAFF	TGTGCCAGTAGCCCGGGACAGGTGAAAGCTTTCTTT
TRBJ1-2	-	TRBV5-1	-	CASSLTGAGNYGYTF	TGCGCCAGCAGTCTCACGGGGGCCGGTAACTATGGCTACACCTTC
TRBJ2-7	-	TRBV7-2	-	CASSLEIGYEQYF	TGTGCCAGCAGCTTAGAAATAGGTTACGAGCAGTACTTC
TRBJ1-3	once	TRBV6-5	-	CASKGTGNTIYF	TGTGCCAGCAAGGGCACTGGAAACACCATATATTTT
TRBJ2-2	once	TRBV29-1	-	CSVDSGRRTGELFF	TGCAGCGTTGACTCTGGCAGGAGGACCGGGGAGCTGTTTTTT
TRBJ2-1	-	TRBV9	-	CASSVGYGARSINNEQFF	TGTGCCAGCAGCGTAGGCTACGGAGCGCGGAGTATAAACAATGAGCAGTTCTTC
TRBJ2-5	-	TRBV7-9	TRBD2	CASSFFYGLAGVETQYF	TGTGCCAGCAGCTTCTTCTATGGACTAGCGGGAGTGGAGACCCAGTACTTC
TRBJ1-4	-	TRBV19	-	CASSQGWTNEKLFF	TGTGCCAGTAGCCAGGGGTGGACTAATGAAAAACTGTTTTTT
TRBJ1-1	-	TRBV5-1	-	CASSFQNQANTEAFF	TGCGCCAGCAGCTTCCAGAACCAGGCGAACACTGAAGCTTTCTTT
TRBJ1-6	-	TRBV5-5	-	CASRARGVSNSPLHF	TGTGCCAGCAGAGCCAGGGGCGTTAGTAATTCACCCCTCCACTTT
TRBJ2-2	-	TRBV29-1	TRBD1	CSVSRDRGRNTGELFF	TGCAGCGTGAGCCGGGACAGGGGGCGAAACACCGGGGAGCTGTTTTTT